Listed below are T cell receptor beta chains from one sample, sequenced in a study of CD8+ T cells in alopecia areata. Method: immunoSEQ multiplex PCR; TCRdb's copy keeps in-frame clones and lacks some. The table lists 150,000 to 200,000 clones, approximately 59% of them singletons. Material: CD4+ T cells sorted from blood, obtained at week 0. The receptors stem from a human donor with alopecia areata. The CDR3 runs from the conserved cysteine through the conserved F or W. The order of the fields is clone size, V gene, J gene, D gene, CDR3 DNA, CDR3 protein. The D gene is left open where the match is weak. Clone sizes are given selectively: once, few, many, or a class where the clone is expanded.

-	TRBV9	TRBJ1-1	-	TGTGCCAGCAGCGCCCAGTGGCGGAACACTGAAGCTTTCTTT	CASSAQWRNTEAFF
-	TRBV6-4	TRBJ2-3	-	TGTGCCAGCAGCGGTTTGGAGGGAGATACGCAGTATTTT	CASSGLEGDTQYF
-	TRBV11-1	TRBJ1-6	-	TGTGCCAGCAGCGGGGAGTCCGTGGGTTCACCCCTCCACTTT	CASSGESVGSPLHF
-	TRBV30	TRBJ2-7	-	TGTGCCTGGATCGGGCAACCCAGCTACGAGCAGTACTTC	CAWIGQPSYEQYF
once	TRBV2	TRBJ2-7	-	TGTGCCAGCAGTGCCTCCCCGTACGAGCAGTACTTC	CASSASPYEQYF
-	TRBV4-1	TRBJ2-2	TRBD1	TGCGCCAGCAGCCAACCGGGACAGAGAACCGGGGAGCTGTTTTTT	CASSQPGQRTGELFF
-	TRBV29-1	TRBJ1-1	-	TGCAGCGTTGAAGATCCCGGAGGGGTTGAAGCTTTCTTT	CSVEDPGGVEAFF
-	TRBV29-1	TRBJ2-2	TRBD1	TGCAGCGCGAGGGGGCGATTGACCGGGGAGCTGTTTTTT	CSARGRLTGELFF
-	TRBV6-5	TRBJ2-7	TRBD2	TGTGCCAGCAGCCGATCGGGACTAAACTACGAGCAGTACTTC	CASSRSGLNYEQYF
few	TRBV29-1	TRBJ1-2	-	TGCAGTCTGTGGGTTCGGGAAAGTGGCTACACCTTC	CSLWVRESGYTF
-	TRBV30	TRBJ1-2	-	TGTGCCTGGAGTGTGGGGGTAGCTTTTGGCTACACCTTC	CAWSVGVAFGYTF
-	TRBV11-2	TRBJ2-3	TRBD2	TGTGCCAGCAGCTCGGGGGGGCCTAGCACAGATACGCAGTATTTT	CASSSGGPSTDTQYF
once	TRBV6-1	TRBJ2-4	-	TGTGCCAGCATTATGGATGCCAAAAACATTCAGTACTTC	CASIMDAKNIQYF
-	TRBV7-2	TRBJ2-3	TRBD2	TGTGCCAGCAGCCAAGGGACTAGCGGGGCCACAGATACGCAGTATTTT	CASSQGTSGATDTQYF
-	TRBV5-1	TRBJ2-1	-	TGCGCCAGCAGCTTGAAGTCGGGGGCACCCCTGAGGAATGAGCAGTTCTTC	CASSLKSGAPLRNEQFF
few	TRBV29-1	TRBJ1-2	-	TGCAGCGTTGGGATGAGTGGCTACACCTTC	CSVGMSGYTF
-	TRBV7-9	TRBJ2-5	-	TGTGCCAGCAGCCAAGAGCAAGAGACCCAGTACTTC	CASSQEQETQYF
-	TRBV30	TRBJ2-7	TRBD1	TGTGCCACCGGGACAGGGGCATACGAGCAGTACTTC	CATGTGAYEQYF
-	TRBV30	TRBJ1-2	-	TGTGCCTGGAGTCCCAGGGGAAACTATGGCTACACCTTC	CAWSPRGNYGYTF
-	TRBV6-5	TRBJ1-1	-	TGTGCCAGCAGTTATGGGCAGAACACTGAAGCTTTCTTT	CASSYGQNTEAFF
-	TRBV7-9	TRBJ2-5	-	TGTGCCAGCAGCTTATTGGGCCAAGAGACCCAGTACTTC	CASSLLGQETQYF
many	TRBV18	TRBJ2-1	-	TGTGCCAGCTCACCACCAGGTAACAGGCAATACAATGAGCAGTTCTTC	CASSPPGNRQYNEQFF
-	TRBV29-1	TRBJ2-5	TRBD1	TGCAGCGTTGGGGACAGGGTTCCAGAGACCCAGTACTTC	CSVGDRVPETQYF
once	TRBV18	TRBJ2-5	-	TGTGCCAGCTCACCGGGGACTGTAACTTCGGAGACCCAGTACTTC	CASSPGTVTSETQYF
-	TRBV11-1	TRBJ1-1	-	TGTGCCAGCAGCTTTGGGGTAGTGAACACTGAAGCTTTCTTT	CASSFGVVNTEAFF